Below, 8 T cell receptor beta chains from the same sample are listed, as sequenced in a study of cytomegalovirus exposure and HLA in healthy donors. 60 Vbeta and 13 Jbeta primers were used in PCR. TCRdb keeps only in-frame clones here, not all; method: immunoSEQ multiplex PCR. The repertoire holds 90,000 to 150,000 clones, with over 60% as singletons. The source material was PBMCs. Receptors originate from a human donor in good health.

As concerns this clone: This sample also contains other DNA sequences that code for the same CDR3. In nucleotides, the CDR3 is TGTGCCACCAGGGCCTTCTCTGGAAACACCATATATTTT. As protein: CATRAFSGNTIYF. The chain recombines TRBV19 with TRBJ1-3, with a tentative D call TRBD1 (5 bases). The CDR3 has 13 residues. Trimming shortened V by 10 bases and J by 0 bases, and 10 bases separated the two germline ends. CDR1 LNHDA and CDR2 SQIVND come from the germline V gene (reference sequence).

The chain employs TRBV29-1 and TRBJ2-5; D gene unclear. CDR3 length: 12 residues. Germline lookup yields CDR1 SQVTM and CDR2 ANQGSEA. Trimming took 2 bases from V and 2 from J, leaving 6 bases between them. The CDR3 DNA reads TGCAGCGTTGAACCCTCGCAAGAGACCCAGTACTTC. This codes for CSVEPSQETQYF.

This clone appeared a single time. The chain employs TRBV9 and TRBJ2-1, with D possibly matching TRBD2 (6 bases). The CDR3 length is 16 residues. CDR1 is SGDLS, CDR2 YYNGEE, per germline. V dropped 3 bases and J dropped 6 bases, with 19 bases sitting between them. CDR3 sequence (DNA): TGTGCCAGCAGCGCCCCAATTAATAGCGGCCGCAATGAGCAGTTCTTC. Its protein product is CASSAPINSGRNEQFF.

V usage is TRBV30 and J usage is TRBJ1-2; 11 bases are shared with TRBD1. V lost 5 bases and J lost 1; bases outside the gene matches: 9. The CDR3 sequence is 16 residues long. The germline CDR1 and CDR2 sequences are GTSNPN and SVGIG (reference sequence). Written as DNA, the CDR3 is TGTGCCTGGCGTCGGGACAGGGGGTTCCTTAACTATGGCTACACCTTC. Translating it yields CAWRRDRGFLNYGYTF.

This clone turned up a few times. The DNA of the CDR3 is TGCGCCAGCAGCTTGGCGAGGGTCATGGGTGAAAAACTGTTTTTT. Translated, it gives CASSLARVMGEKLFF. The chain is built from TRBV5-1 and TRBJ1-4; D ambiguous. The V gene's germline CDR1 is SGHRS and CDR2 YFSETQ. The CDR3 is 15 amino acids. The ends were cut back, 0 bases at V and 7 bases at J, with 13 bases in the middle.

The chain is built from TRBV28 and TRBJ2-7, with 7 bases that match TRBD2. The CDR3 consists of 16 residues. Germline V gene sequence: CDR1 MDHEN, CDR2 SYDVKM. Germline trimming cut 3 bases from V and 4 bases from J; bases unmatched to any gene: 12. The CDR3 DNA reads TGTGCCAGCAGTTTTGGCGGGAGTCTTTCGACTTACGAGCAGTACTTC. It translates to CASSFGGSLSTYEQYF.

The rearrangement uses TRBV6-1 and TRBJ2-5; possibly TRBD2 for D (5 bases). The CDR3 is 14 residues long. V lost 3 bases to trimming and J lost 5 bases, with 13 bases between them. The germline CDR1 and CDR2 sequences are MNHNS and SASEGT. CDR3 protein: CASSEALRAETQYF. For the CDR3, the DNA is TGTGCCAGCAGTGAGGCCTTGCGGGCCGAGACCCAGTACTTC.

The CDR3 sequence: CASSFGTGGGEQFF. CDR3 nucleotides: TGTGCCAGCAGCTTCGGGACAGGGGGCGGCGAGCAGTTCTTC. The chain uses TRBV7-9 and TRBJ2-1, with 12 bases aligning to TRBD1. Germline loops: CDR1 SEHNR, CDR2 FQNEAQ (reference sequence). The CDR3 consists of 14 residues. The ends lost 3 bases at V and 10 bases at J; junction bases unmatched: 4.